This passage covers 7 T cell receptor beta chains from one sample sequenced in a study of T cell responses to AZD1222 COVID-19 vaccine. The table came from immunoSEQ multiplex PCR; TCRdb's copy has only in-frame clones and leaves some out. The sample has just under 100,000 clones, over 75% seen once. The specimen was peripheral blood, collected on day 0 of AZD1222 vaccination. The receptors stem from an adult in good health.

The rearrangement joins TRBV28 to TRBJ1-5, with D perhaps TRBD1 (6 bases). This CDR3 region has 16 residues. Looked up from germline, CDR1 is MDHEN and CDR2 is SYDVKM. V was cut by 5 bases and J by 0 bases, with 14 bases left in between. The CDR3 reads CASSTRTDSSNQPQHF. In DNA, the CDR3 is TGTGCCAGCAGTACCCGGACAGATAGTAGCAATCAGCCCCAGCATTTT. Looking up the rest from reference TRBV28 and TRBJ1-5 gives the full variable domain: DVKVTQSSRYLVKRTGEKVFLECVQDMDHENMFWYRQDPGLGLRLIYFSYDVKMKEKGDIPEGYSVSREKKERFSLILESASTNQTSMYLCASSTRTDSSNQPQHFGDGTRLSIL.

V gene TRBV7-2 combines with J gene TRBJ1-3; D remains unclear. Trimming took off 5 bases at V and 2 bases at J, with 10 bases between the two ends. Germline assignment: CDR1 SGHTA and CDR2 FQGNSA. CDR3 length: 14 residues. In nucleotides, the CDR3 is TGTGCCAGCAGCAAAGGCGGTACTGGAAACACCATATATTTT. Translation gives CASSKGGTGNTIYF.

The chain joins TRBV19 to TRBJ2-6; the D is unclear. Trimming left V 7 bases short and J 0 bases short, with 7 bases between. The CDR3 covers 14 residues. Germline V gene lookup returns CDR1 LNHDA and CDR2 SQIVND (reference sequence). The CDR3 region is CASTRNSGANVLTF. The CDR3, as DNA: TGTGCCAGTACGCGGAACTCTGGGGCCAACGTCCTGACTTTC.

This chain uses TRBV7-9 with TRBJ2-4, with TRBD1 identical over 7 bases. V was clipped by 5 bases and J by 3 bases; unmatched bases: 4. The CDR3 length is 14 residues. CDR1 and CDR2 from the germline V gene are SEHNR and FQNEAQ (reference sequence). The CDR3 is CASSPTGVKNIQYF. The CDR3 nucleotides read TGTGCCAGCAGCCCTACAGGGGTCAAAAACATTCAGTACTTC.

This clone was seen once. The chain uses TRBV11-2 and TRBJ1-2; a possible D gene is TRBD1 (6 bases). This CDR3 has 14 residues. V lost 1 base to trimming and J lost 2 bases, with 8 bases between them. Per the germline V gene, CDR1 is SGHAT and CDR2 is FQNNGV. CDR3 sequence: CASSLVRGNYGYTF. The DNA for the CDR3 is TGTGCCAGCAGCTTAGTCAGGGGAAACTATGGCTACACCTTC.

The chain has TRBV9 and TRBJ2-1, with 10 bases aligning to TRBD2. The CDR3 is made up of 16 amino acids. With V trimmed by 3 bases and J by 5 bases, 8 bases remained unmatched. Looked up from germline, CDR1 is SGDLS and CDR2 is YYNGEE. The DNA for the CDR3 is TGTGCCAGCAGCGCTCACCTAGCGGGGGTTAACAATGAGCAGTTCTTC. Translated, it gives CASSAHLAGVNNEQFF.

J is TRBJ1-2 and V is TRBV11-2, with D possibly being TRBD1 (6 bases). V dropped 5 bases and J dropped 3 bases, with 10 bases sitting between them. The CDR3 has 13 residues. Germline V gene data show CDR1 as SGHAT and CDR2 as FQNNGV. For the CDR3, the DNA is TGTGCCAGCAGCCCCGGGACATACTATGGCTACACCTTC. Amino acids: CASSPGTYYGYTF.